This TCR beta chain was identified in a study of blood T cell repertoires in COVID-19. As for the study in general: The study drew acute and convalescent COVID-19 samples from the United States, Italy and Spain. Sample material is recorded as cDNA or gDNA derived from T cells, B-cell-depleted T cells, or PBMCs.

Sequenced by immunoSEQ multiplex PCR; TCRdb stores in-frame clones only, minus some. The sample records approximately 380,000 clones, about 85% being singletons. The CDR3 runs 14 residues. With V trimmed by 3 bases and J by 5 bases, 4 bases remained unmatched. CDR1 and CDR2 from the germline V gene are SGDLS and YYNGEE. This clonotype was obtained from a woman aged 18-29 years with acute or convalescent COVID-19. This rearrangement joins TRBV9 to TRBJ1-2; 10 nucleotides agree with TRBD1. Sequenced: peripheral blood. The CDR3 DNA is TGTGCCAGCAGCGCCCGGGACAGGGGTTATGGCTACACCTTC. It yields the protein CASSARDRGYGYTF.